The rows below give T cell receptor beta chains drawn from one sample of a study of T cell repertoires in aging, cancer and after chemotherapy. TCRdb itself ran the multiplex PCR reads through MiXCR, one entry per CDR3 protein. The table has 9,000 to 9,500 distinct CDR3 sequences, under 35% seen once; the top ten hold approximately 3.5%. Sequencing input: blood. These receptors all stem from a human donor in good health. Both conserved end residues are part of each CDR3. Each record gives: J gene, clone size, V gene, D gene, CDR3 protein, CDR3 DNA. A D gene is named only where the DNA matches it firmly. Clone size is given for some rows only: seen once, a few or many times, or a class if the clone is expanded.

TRBJ1-2 | . | TRBV5-1 | . | CASSFDSYGYTF | TGCGCCAGCAGCTTTGACAGCTATGGCTACACCTTC
TRBJ2-3 | . | TRBV12-3/TRBV12-4 | . | CASSFFEGDTQYF | TGTGCCAGCAGTTTTTTCGAGGGGGATACGCAGTATTTT
TRBJ2-5 | . | TRBV7-2 | TRBD2 | CASSSAGGSEETQYF | TGTGCCAGCAGCTCAGCGGGGGGGTCGGAAGAGACCCAGTACTTC
TRBJ1-2 | medium-sized | TRBV6-5 | . | CASSRIDTGHYGYTF | TGTGCCAGCAGCCGCATAGACACCGGGCACTATGGCTACACCTTC
TRBJ2-1 | . | TRBV7-3 | TRBD1 | CASSYDRANEQFF | TGTGCCAGCAGCTACGACAGGGCCAATGAGCAGTTCTTC
TRBJ2-1 | . | TRBV27 | TRBD2 | CASRGLAGQDEQFF | TGTGCCAGCAGGGGACTAGCAGGGCAGGATGAGCAGTTCTTC
TRBJ2-7 | medium-sized | TRBV6-5 | . | CASSYRGYEQYF | TGTGCCAGCAGCTACCGGGGATACGAGCAGTACTTC
TRBJ1-3 | . | TRBV6-4 | TRBD1 | CASSEGLDRVRDTIYF | TGTGCCAGCAGCGAGGGACTAGACAGGGTTCGCGACACCATATATTTT
TRBJ1-5 | few | TRBV4-3 | TRBD1 | CASSQDRGYQPQHF | TGCGCCAGCAGCCAGGACAGGGGTTACCAGCCCCAGCATTTT
TRBJ2-1 | few | TRBV12-3/TRBV12-4 | . | CASVPSQRFYNEQFF | TGTGCCAGCGTCCCGTCCCAGCGGTTTTACAATGAGCAGTTCTTC
TRBJ1-6 | few | TRBV6-2/TRBV6-3 | . | CASSYRRGSNSPLHF | TGTGCCAGCAGTTACCGGAGGGGTAGCAATTCACCCCTCCACTTT
TRBJ2-2 | . | TRBV5-1 | . | CASSVTFTGELFF | TGCGCCAGCAGCGTAACTTTCACCGGGGAGCTGTTTTTT
TRBJ1-2 | . | TRBV7-2 | . | CASSYWKRADGPNYGYTF | TGTGCCAGCAGCTATTGGAAGCGGGCCGATGGCCCTAACTATGGCTACACCTTC
TRBJ2-4 | . | TRBV28 | . | CASSSLQGAKNIQYF | TGTGCCAGCAGTTCCCTACAGGGAGCCAAAAACATTCAGTACTTC
TRBJ1-2 | medium-sized | TRBV30 | TRBD1 | CAWSVRGTGDGYTF | TGTGCCTGGAGTGTACGGGGGACAGGCGATGGCTACACCTTC
TRBJ2-6 | few | TRBV5-4 | . | CASSFTRSSGANVLTF | TGTGCCAGCAGCTTCACCCGGTCCTCTGGGGCCAACGTCCTGACTTTC
TRBJ2-3 | . | TRBV15 | TRBD2 | CATSRAGGATDTQYF | TGTGCCACCAGCAGAGCCGGGGGGGCAACAGATACGCAGTATTTT
TRBJ1-3 | . | TRBV5-5 | . | CASSLGRQNTIYF | TGTGCCAGCAGCTTGGGGCGGCAAAACACCATATATTTT
TRBJ2-5 | . | TRBV7-2 | TRBD2 | CASSLVRAGGSSATQYF | TGTGCCAGCAGCTTAGTAAGGGCGGGGGGCTCGAGTGCGACCCAGTACTTC
TRBJ2-2 | . | TRBV27 | . | CASSLIWVGTGELFF | TGTGCCAGCAGTTTAATCTGGGTGGGAACCGGGGAGCTGTTTTTT
TRBJ2-1 | . | TRBV28 | TRBD1 | CASSIIGVLQGGSYNEQFF | TGTGCCAGCAGCATTATCGGGGTCTTACAGGGGGGCTCCTACAATGAGCAGTTCTTC
TRBJ1-1 | . | TRBV20-1 | . | CSASREMNTEAFF | TGCAGTGCTAGCAGAGAAATGAACACTGAAGCTTTCTTT
TRBJ1-3 | medium-sized | TRBV20-1 | . | CSAIRPTGGNTIYF | TGCAGTGCTATCCGACCTACAGGGGGAAACACCATATATTTT
TRBJ2-7 | . | TRBV19 | . | CASSMKGWGTYEQYF | TGTGCCAGTAGTATGAAGGGCTGGGGTACCTACGAGCAGTACTTC
TRBJ1-5 | . | TRBV5-4 | TRBD1 | CASSLDRADQPQHF | TGTGCCAGCAGTTTAGACAGGGCCGATCAGCCCCAGCATTTT
TRBJ2-3 | . | TRBV20-1 | TRBD2 | CSANGLLAGSTDTQYF | TGCAGTGCTAACGGTTTACTAGCGGGGTCCACAGATACGCAGTATTTT
TRBJ2-7 | . | TRBV7-2 | TRBD1 | CATSYRDRGLEQYF | TGTGCCACCAGTTACCGGGACAGGGGCCTCGAGCAGTACTTC
TRBJ2-5 | . | TRBV6-5 | . | CASSIVRGSETQYF | TGTGCCAGCAGCATTGTTCGGGGATCGGAGACCCAGTACTTC
TRBJ1-2 | few | TRBV7-2 | . | CASSLSWANYGYTF | TGTGCCAGCAGCCTGTCATGGGCCAACTATGGCTACACCTTC
TRBJ2-3 | few | TRBV6-5 | TRBD2 | CASSGLAGGTDTQYF | TGTGCCAGCAGTGGACTAGCGGGGGGCACAGATACGCAGTATTTT
TRBJ2-1 | . | TRBV7-9 | . | CASSFDAPPYNEQFF | TGCGCCAGCAGCTTTGACGCTCCTCCCTACAATGAGCAGTTCTTC
TRBJ2-1 | . | TRBV6-1 | TRBD2 | CASSQSSGYNEQFF | TGTGCCAGCAGCCAATCTAGCGGATACAATGAGCAGTTCTTC
TRBJ2-7 | few | TRBV6-6 | . | CASSLGGDKDF | TGTGCCAGCAGTTTAGGGGGGGATAAGGACTTC
TRBJ1-2 | . | TRBV6-2/TRBV6-3 | . | CASSYSIYGYTF | TGTGCCAGCAGTTACTCGATTTACGGCTACACCTTC
TRBJ2-1 | . | TRBV19 | TRBD2 | CASSIGRASGGRHEQFF | TGTGCCAGTAGTATAGGGCGGGCTAGCGGGGGGAGACATGAGCAGTTCTTC
TRBJ2-2 | . | TRBV5-5 | TRBD2 | CVSSPRTSGALTGELFF | TGTGTCAGCAGCCCTCGGACTAGCGGGGCACTAACCGGGGAGCTGTTTTTT
TRBJ2-3 | few | TRBV11-2 | . | CASSGLGSTDTQYF | TGTGCCAGCTCGGGTTTGGGGAGCACAGATACGCAGTATTTT
TRBJ1-2 | . | TRBV6-5 | TRBD1 | CASRGQGSYGYTF | TGTGCCAGCAGGGGACAGGGTAGCTATGGCTACACCTTC
TRBJ2-2 | few | TRBV12-3/TRBV12-4 | TRBD1 | CASSFDQGDTGELFF | TGTGCCAGCAGCTTCGACCAGGGGGACACCGGGGAGCTGTTTTTT
TRBJ2-1 | . | TRBV5-6 | TRBD2 | CASSDRTSGGGSNEQFF | TGCGCCAGCAGCGACCGGACTAGCGGGGGGGGTAGCAATGAGCAGTTCTTC